Shown below are 27 T cell receptor beta chains from a single sample sequenced in a study of regulatory T cells in long-lasting Graves disease. For TCR beta, libraries came from iRepertoire HTBI primers and Arm-PCR of CDR3 regions. One entry per CDR3 protein, called by TCRdb with MiXCR from the multiplex PCR reads. The data show roughly 450,000 distinct CDR3 sequences, with 20% to 25% seen just once and 6.5% to 10% held by the top ten. Time point denoted: persistent/refractory GD, antithyroid drugs over 5 years with positive TRAb. PBMCs were the source of the RNA used for TCR sequencing. The sequenced sample was peripheral blood mononuclear cells (PBMCs), obtained when the disease was refractory, from a patient treated with antithyroid drugs. These receptors all stem from a female donor with Graves disease.

This clonotype has ten or more counts. This chain joins TRBV12-3 or TRBV12-4 and TRBJ1-5; D is uncertain. With 1 base removed from V and 3 bases from J, the gap between germline ends came to 7 bases. The CDR3 length is 14 residues. The CDR3 is CASSLGRFNQPQHF. As DNA, the CDR3 is TGTGCCAGCAGTTTAGGTCGGTTCAATCAGCCCCAGCATTTT.

The chain has TRBV7-8 and TRBJ1-6; 9 bases match TRBD1. V shed 2 bases, J shed 6 bases, and the junction held 17 bases outside the gene matches. The CDR3 runs 20 residues. Germline V gene data show CDR1 as SGHVS and CDR2 as FQNEAQ. As DNA, the CDR3 is TGTGCCAGCAGCTTACTGACCGGGACAGGGTATCGGAGAGTTAATTCACCCCTCCACTTT. Translating gives CASSLLTGTGYRRVNSPLHF.

Many counts were recorded for this clonotype. This sequence joins TRBV20-1 and TRBJ2-7; D may be TRBD1 (6 bases). This CDR3 comprises 15 residues. Trimming pared 0 bases from V and 5 bases from J, leaving 17 bases between. Germline loops: CDR1 DFQATT, CDR2 SNEGSKA (reference sequence). CDR3 coding DNA: TGCAGTGCTAGAGATATGAGACAGGCGTACGACGAGCAGTACTTC. This gives the protein CSARDMRQAYDEQYF.

There are many counts of this clonotype. The gene calls are TRBV24-1 and TRBJ2-5; D possibly corresponds to TRBD2 (6 bases). The CDR3 spans 13 residues. The V end was cut by 12 bases, the J end by 3 bases, with 16 bases between. The germline V gene has CDR1 KGHDR and CDR2 SFDVKD. The chain's CDR3 is CASGGEFEETQYF. CDR3 sequence (DNA): TGTGCCTCAGGAGGGGAATTCGAAGAGACCCAGTACTTC.

This clonotype was seen many times. This rearrangement joins TRBV24-1 to TRBJ2-7; D unresolved. Trimming cost V 9 bases and J 3 bases, with 14 bases left between them. The CDR3 contains 13 residues. Germline lookup yields CDR1 KGHDR and CDR2 SFDVKD. In nucleotides, the CDR3 is TGTGCCACCCAGCTGAACCCCGACTACGAGCAGTACTTC. It yields the protein CATQLNPDYEQYF.

This clonotype was detected ten times or more. V usage is TRBV7-9 and J usage is TRBJ1-2, with 9 bases matching TRBD1. Germline loops: CDR1 SEHNR, CDR2 FQNEAQ (reference sequence). CDR3 size: 15 residues. V trimming: 6 bases; J trimming: 0 bases; junction bases outside the gene matches: 5. As DNA, the CDR3 is TGTGCCAGCAGTCAACAGGGGGCCCCTAACTATGGCTACACCTTC. Translation gives CASSQQGAPNYGYTF.

This clonotype was picked up many times. This sequence joins TRBV28 and TRBJ1-2; D uncertain. Trimming stripped 5 bases from V and 0 bases from J, with 10 bases between. Germline-derived CDR1 and CDR2 are MDHEN and SYDVKM. CDR3 length: 14 residues. As DNA, the CDR3 is TGTGCCAGCAGTCTGGCGAGTCCTAACTATGGCTACACCTTC. Protein sequence: CASSLASPNYGYTF.

In DNA, the CDR3 is TGTGCCAGCAGCTATGGGGGGGACCTCGTGGGCGAGCAGTACTTC. Its translation: CASSYGGDLVGEQYF. The V gene is TRBV9, the J gene TRBJ2-7, with 7 bases lining up with TRBD2. The junction had 13 bases not matched to a gene; V was cut back by 4 bases and J by 6 bases. CDR3 length equals 15 residues. Germline CDR1 and CDR2: SGDLS and YYNGEE.

This clonotype was seen only a few times. This rearrangement joins TRBV20-1 to TRBJ2-7; D possibly corresponds to TRBD1 (5 bases). V shed 0 bases and J shed 3 bases, with 12 bases lying between them. The CDR3 has 14 residues. The V gene's germline CDR1 is DFQATT and CDR2 SNEGSKA (reference sequence). This CDR3 reads CSARDKDIHYEQYF. CDR3 nucleotides: TGCAGTGCTAGAGATAAGGACATCCACTACGAGCAGTACTTC.

The table lists this clonotype with many counts. The chain employs TRBV7-9 and TRBJ1-2; the D is unclear. The length of the CDR3 is 13 residues. The germline V and J ends were trimmed by 0 bases and 6 bases, with 8 bases remaining between them. Germline V gene lookup returns CDR1 SEHNR and CDR2 FQNEAQ (reference sequence). The CDR3 reads CASSLARGNGYTF. CDR3 coding DNA: TGTGCCAGCAGCTTAGCGCGAGGGAATGGCTACACCTTC.

This clonotype showed up just once. This rearrangement joins TRBV5-1 to TRBJ2-1, with 8 bases fitting TRBD2. J lost 0 bases, V lost 4 bases, and 3 bases had no gene match. CDR3 length equals 15 residues. Germline loops: CDR1 SGHRS, CDR2 YFSETQ. The CDR3 DNA reads TGCGCCAGCAGCGTTAGCGGGGACTCCTACAATGAGCAGTTCTTC. Protein sequence: CASSVSGDSYNEQFF.

This clonotype was observed at least ten times. This chain uses TRBV4-2 with TRBJ2-5; D is tentatively TRBD1 or TRBD2 (5 bases each). CDR1 LGHNA and CDR2 YNFKEQ come from the germline V gene. The ends were cut back, 4 bases at V and 5 bases at J, with 14 bases in the middle. The CDR3 is made up of 14 amino acids. The CDR3 loop is CASSRDRGDETQYF. Written as DNA, the CDR3 is TGTGCCAGCAGCCGGGACCGCGGAGACGAGACCCAGTACTTC.

This clonotype was observed a single time. A far more abundant clone sits one base away, making this likely a read error. This chain uses TRBV6-2 or TRBV6-3 with TRBJ1-1; 7 positions agree with TRBD1. CDR3 length: 18 amino acids. From germline, CDR1 is MNHEY and CDR2 SVGEGT. The DNA of the CDR3 is TGTGCCAGCAGAAGTTTAAAACTGCGGACAGGAAAGAACACTGGAGCTTTCTTT. Translating gives CASRSLKLRTGKNTGAFF.

This clonotype was observed many times. The J gene is TRBJ2-5, the V gene TRBV2, with 10 bases identical to TRBD1. V gave up 4 bases and J gave up 5 bases; unmatched junction bases: 4. CDR1 and CDR2 (germline): SNHLY, FYNNEI. The CDR3 sequence is 14 residues long. The CDR3 protein is CASSGGQGRETQYF. The CDR3 nucleotides read TGTGCCAGCAGTGGGGGACAGGGGAGGGAGACCCAGTACTTC. The whole variable domain, filled in from reference TRBV2 and TRBJ2-5, reads EPEVTQTPSHQVTQMGQEVILRCVPISNHLYFYWYRQILGQKVEFLVSFYNNEISEKSEIFDDQFSVERPDGSNFTLKIRSTKLEDSAMYFCASSGGQGRETQYFGPGTRLLVL.

This clonotype was counted at least ten times. This chain connects TRBV7-2 to TRBJ2-7; D unclear. CDR3 length: 12 amino acids. Germline CDR1 and CDR2: SGHTA and FQGNSA. V was cut by 0 bases and J by 4 bases, with 4 bases left in between. The CDR3 sequence is CASSLAIYEQYF. In DNA form, the CDR3 reads TGTGCCAGCAGCTTAGCAATTTACGAGCAGTACTTC.

This clonotype was observed at least ten times. The chain joins TRBV6-1 to TRBJ2-7; D remains unclear. V was pared by 5 bases and J by 2 bases, with 19 bases between. CDR1 is MNHNS, CDR2 SASEGT, per germline. CDR3 length: 16 amino acids. The CDR3 spells CASSPNANSGPYEQYF. The CDR3 DNA is TGTGCCAGCAGTCCCAACGCAAACTCAGGCCCCTACGAGCAGTACTTC.

The gene calls are TRBV29-1 and TRBJ2-1; D tentatively fits TRBD1 or TRBD2 (6 bases each). Looked up from germline, CDR1 is SQVTM and CDR2 is ANQGSEA. This CDR3 spans 15 amino acids. V was pared by 0 bases and J by 6 bases, with 15 bases between. Written as DNA, the CDR3 is TGCAGCGTTGAAGAGGTTAGGGGGGTGAGCAATGAGCAGTTCTTC. Its translation: CSVEEVRGVSNEQFF.

This clonotype occurred many times. The V and J genes are TRBV2 and TRBJ2-7, with D tentatively TRBD1 (5 bases). CDR1 and CDR2 from the germline V gene are SNHLY and FYNNEI. V gave up 6 bases and J gave up 3 bases, with 15 bases separating them. The CDR3 covers 14 residues. CDR3 in DNA: TGTGCCAGCAGAACCCAGACAACAGGCTACGAGCAGTACTTC. It translates to CASRTQTTGYEQYF.

The gene calls are TRBV19 and TRBJ1-1; D is ambiguous. Trimming stripped 2 bases from V and 1 base from J, with 8 bases between. This CDR3 contains 14 residues. CDR1 is LNHDA and CDR2 is SQIVND in the germline V gene (reference sequence). CDR3 nucleotides: TGTGCCAGTAGTATAATGAGTGGGAACACTGAAGCTTTCTTT. Its protein product is CASSIMSGNTEAFF. Drawing the rest from reference TRBV19 and TRBJ1-1, the complete variable domain is DGGITQSPKYLFRKEGQNVTLSCEQNLNHDAMYWYRQDPGQGLRLIYYSQIVNDFQKGDIAEGYSVSREKKESFPLTVTSAQKNPTAFYLCASSIMSGNTEAFFGQGTRLTVV.

This clonotype was detected only a few times. The J gene is TRBJ2-7, the V gene TRBV4-3; 7 bases line up with TRBD1. Germline V CDR1 and CDR2: LGHNA, YSLEER. The CDR3 contains 14 residues. The V segment lost 4 bases and the J segment 4 bases; nucleotides outside the gene matches: 7. DNA for the CDR3: TGCGCCAGCAGCCCTCACAGGGGATCATACGAGCAGTACTTC. Its protein is CASSPHRGSYEQYF.

This clonotype came up a few times. J is TRBJ2-1 and V is TRBV18, with D possibly being TRBD1 (5 bases). Trimming removed 1 base at V and 1 base at J, with 8 bases between. This CDR3 is 15 amino acids long. Per germline, CDR1 KGHSH and CDR2 LQKENI. The CDR3 sequence is CASSPQGLSYNEQFF. CDR3 DNA: TGTGCCAGCTCACCACAGGGGCTGTCCTACAATGAGCAGTTCTTC.

This chain joins TRBV7-9 and TRBJ1-2; D not certain. Germline lookup yields CDR1 SEHNR and CDR2 FQNEAQ (reference sequence). The CDR3 loop spans 13 amino acids. The germline V and J ends were trimmed by 6 bases and 4 bases, with 12 bases remaining between them. CDR3 nucleotide sequence: TGTGCCAGCAGGGCTACGGGTTCCTATGGCTACACCTTC. It is translated as CASRATGSYGYTF. Full variable domain (remainder filled in from reference TRBV7-9 and TRBJ1-2): DTGVSQNPRHKITKRGQNVTFRCDPISEHNRLYWYRQTLGQGPEFLTYFQNEAQLEKSRLLSDRFSAERPKGSFSTLEIQRTEQGDSAMYLCASRATGSYGYTFGSGTRLTVV.

The rearrangement links TRBV24-1 to TRBJ2-1; D not certain. V was pared by 4 bases and J by 3 bases, with 15 bases between. Germline loops: CDR1 KGHDR, CDR2 SFDVKD. The CDR3 runs 16 residues. The CDR3 is CATSDRTPFDYNEQFF. The CDR3 DNA is TGTGCCACCAGTGACAGGACCCCATTTGACTACAATGAGCAGTTCTTC.

The rearrangement uses TRBV27 and TRBJ1-4; 8 positions match TRBD1. The V gene end was trimmed by 4 bases and the J gene end by 7 bases; junction bases not matched to a gene: 11. There are 16 residues in the CDR3. Germline values: CDR1 MNHEY, CDR2 SMNVEV (reference sequence). The CDR3 loop reads CASSSMMDRAGEKLFF. The CDR3 nucleotides read TGTGCCAGCAGTTCCATGATGGACAGGGCGGGTGAAAAACTGTTTTTT.

This clonotype was picked up many times. The J gene is TRBJ2-2, the V gene TRBV6-1, with 9 bases fitting TRBD2. J gave up 5 bases and V 6 bases, and 7 bases lay outside the gene matches. From germline, CDR1 is MNHNS and CDR2 SASEGT. The CDR3 runs to 15 residues. This CDR3 reads CASRLAGAWTGELFF. The DNA for the CDR3 is TGTGCCAGCAGGTTAGCGGGAGCGTGGACCGGGGAGCTGTTTTTT.

This clonotype was seen once. The chain employs TRBV6-2 or TRBV6-3 and TRBJ2-3; the D is unclear. The germline gives CDR1 MNHEY, CDR2 SVGEGT. The CDR3 is 12 amino acids. V was clipped by 6 bases and J by 10 bases, with 14 bases between them. CDR3 nucleotides: TGTGCCAGCAGAAAAACCACAGAGGCGCAGTATTTT. This gives the protein CASRKTTEAQYF.

The CDR3 here is CASSQGVDYEQYF. DNA of the CDR3: TGCGCCAGCAGCCAAGGTGTCGACTACGAGCAGTACTTC. This chain connects TRBV4-1 to TRBJ2-7; D gene ambiguous. The CDR3 sequence is 13 residues long. Looked up from germline, CDR1 is MGHRA and CDR2 is YSYEKL. Trimming removed 1 base from V and 3 bases from J, with 7 bases in between.